This T cell receptor (beta chain) was identified during a study of vaccination and CD4 T cells after COVID-19. Study overall: Convalescent cases comprised about 9 mild and one severe, all SARS-CoV-2 positive by nasal swab PCR. The authors gave control cultures a CEFX pool, an HIV-1 Nef pool, or no peptide.

Of note for this clonotype: No antigen is known for it.

The treatment: roughly 11-day PBMC culture with coronavirus spike peptide pools or control peptides (ViraFEST assay). March to December 2020 was the span of positive PCR dates, which predated US Alpha, Beta and Delta variants. Germline CDR1 is MGHRA and CDR2 is YSYEKL. V lost 1 base and J 1 base, leaving 8 bases between the germline ends. This CDR3 spans 15 amino acids. The Oncomine TCR Beta short-read assay was applied to DNA of cultured CD4+ T cells. MiXCR, run by TCRdb on the PCR reads, gives a single entry per CDR3 protein. Among 21,000 or so distinct CDR3 sequences listed, over 40% were seen once.

The rearrangement joins TRBV4-1 to TRBJ1-3; no clear D. The sequencing input was CD4+ T cells from blood, cultured in vitro. The clonotype was recovered from a human donor who had recovered from COVID-19. This CDR3 reads CASSQVVGSGNTIYF. In DNA, the CDR3 is TGCGCCAGCAGCCAAGTCGTGGGTTCTGGAAACACCATATATTTT.